The 26 T cell receptor beta chains given below trace back to one sample, sequenced in a study of T-cell memory formation after mild COVID-19. TCRdb reprocessed the 5' RACE reads via MiXCR and lists one record per CDR3 protein. The sample includes around 160,000 distinct CDR3 sequences, around 10% of them seen just once. Sequencing was performed on PBMCs or a T cell subset sorted from them (not recorded which). The receptors here all came from a man younger than 35 who had mild COVID-19 (a few samples of this study predate the infection). Cell type and time point are not known.

This clonotype showed up many times. This chain uses TRBV29-1 with TRBJ2-3, with 14 nucleotides matching TRBD2. The CDR3 extends over 14 amino acids. Germline V gene lookup returns CDR1 SQVTM and CDR2 ANQGSEA. The junction had 3 bases not matched to a gene; V was cut back by 4 bases and J by 6 bases. The CDR3 DNA reads TGCAGCGTTGTAGGACTAGCGGGGGGCGATACGCAGTATTTT. Its translation is CSVVGLAGGDTQYF.

A few counts support this clonotype. The rearrangement joins TRBV3-1 to TRBJ1-2; TRBD1 is a possible D gene (6 bases). Germline V gene sequence: CDR1 LGHDT, CDR2 YNNKEL (reference sequence). This CDR3 has 14 residues. Trimming pared 0 bases from V and 4 bases from J, leaving 9 bases between. The CDR3 spells CASSQDGGGYGYTF. For the CDR3, the DNA is TGTGCCAGCAGCCAAGATGGAGGGGGCTATGGCTACACCTTC.

This clonotype was seen only a few times. The J gene is TRBJ2-1, the V gene TRBV10-3; D possibly corresponds to TRBD2 (7 bases). V was cut by 3 bases and J by 5 bases, with 14 bases left in between. The CDR3 is made up of 15 amino acids. CDR1 and CDR2 (germline): ENHRY, SYGVKD. The CDR3 loop is CAISEQGGGHNEQFF. DNA of the CDR3: TGTGCCATCAGTGAACAGGGCGGGGGCCACAATGAGCAGTTCTTC.

This chain joins TRBV6-5 and TRBJ2-3; 10 nucleotides match TRBD2. V was pared by 2 bases and J by 1 base, with 12 bases of the junction left unmatched. The germline V gene encodes CDR1 MNHEY and CDR2 SVGAGI. The CDR3 is 19 amino acids. CDR3 in amino acids: CASSYTSSGGPRGTDTQYF. The CDR3 DNA reads TGTGCCAGCAGTTACACTTCTAGCGGGGGACCCCGGGGCACAGATACGCAGTATTTT.

This clonotype was picked up a small number of times. This chain joins TRBV23-1 and TRBJ1-6; D is ambiguous. TRBV23-1 is designated an ORF whose function remains uncertain. The length of the CDR3 is 13 residues. V gave up 8 bases and J gave up 9 bases, with 14 bases separating them. As DNA, the CDR3 is TGCGCCAGCGACCAGATATCAGTTTCACCCCTCCACTTT. Translating gives CASDQISVSPLHF.

The chain joins TRBV28 to TRBJ2-3, with unresolved D. The V end was cut by 8 bases, the J end by 11 bases, with 14 bases between. The CDR3 length is 11 residues. Germline V gene data show CDR1 as MDHEN and CDR2 as SYDVKM. CDR3 in amino acids: CASRRAAKQYF. As DNA, the CDR3 is TGTGCCAGCCGTCGGGCAGCGAAGCAGTATTTT.

This clonotype showed up just a few times. V usage is TRBV10-3 and J usage is TRBJ2-7; 7 nucleotides line up with TRBD1. CDR1 is ENHRY, CDR2 SYGVKD, per germline. CDR3 size: 14 residues. J gave up 3 bases and V 7 bases, and 9 bases lay outside the gene matches. In nucleotides, the CDR3 is TGTGCCATCAATCCGGGACACAGGGGCTACGAGCAGTACTTC. It specifies CAINPGHRGYEQYF.

In its sample, this clonotype was seen a few times. V gene TRBV7-2 combines with J gene TRBJ2-3; 9 bases match TRBD2. V was clipped by 3 bases and J by 1 base; unmatched bases: 5. This CDR3 is built from 16 residues. Germline CDR1 and CDR2: SGHTA and FQGNSA. This CDR3 reads CASSFLAGSGTDTQYF. CDR3 in DNA: TGTGCCAGCAGCTTCCTAGCGGGGTCGGGCACAGATACGCAGTATTTT.

This clonotype appeared a few times. The V gene is TRBV20-1, the J gene TRBJ2-3; a possible D gene is TRBD1 (6 bases). Germline lookup yields CDR1 DFQATT and CDR2 SNEGSKA (reference sequence). The CDR3 consists of 15 residues. Trimming shortened V by 0 bases and J by 4 bases, and 14 bases separated the two germline ends. The CDR3 region has the DNA TGCAGTGCTAGAGATGCGCCAGGGGCGGCAGATACGCAGTATTTT. Its translation: CSARDAPGAADTQYF.

The table lists this clonotype with a few counts. CDR3: CASSQDTSSGANVLTF. For the CDR3, the DNA is TGCGCCAGCAGCCAAGATACGTCCTCTGGGGCCAACGTCCTGACTTTC. This chain links TRBV4-3 with TRBJ2-6; D call uncertain. CDR1 and CDR2 (germline): LGHNA, YSLEER. The CDR3 has 16 amino acids. V lost 0 bases, J lost 0 bases, and 6 bases lay in between.

This clonotype came up a few times. The rearrangement joins TRBV7-8 to TRBJ2-7, with TRBD1 identical over 8 bases. Per germline, CDR1 SGHVS and CDR2 FQNEAQ. The CDR3 covers 13 residues. With 5 bases clipped from V and 5 bases from J, the junction kept 5 bases outside the gene matches. The CDR3 DNA sequence: TGTGCCAGCAGCCAGGGGGCAGGGAACGAGCAGTACTTC. This encodes CASSQGAGNEQYF.

This clonotype came up once. The V call is TRBV6-2 or TRBV6-3, the J call TRBJ2-5; TRBD2 matches 13 bases. This CDR3 contains 14 residues. The germline V gene has CDR1 MNHEY and CDR2 SVGEGT. V gave up 6 bases and J gave up 7 bases; unmatched junction bases: 5. The CDR3 loop is CASRGLAGMMTQYF. The CDR3 DNA reads TGTGCCAGCAGGGGACTAGCGGGGATGATGACCCAGTACTTC.

This clonotype was seen a handful of times. This rearrangement joins TRBV6-1 to TRBJ2-6, with 9 bases identical to TRBD2. The germline CDR1 and CDR2 sequences are MNHNS and SASEGT. The V and J ends lost 2 bases and 2 bases, in that order; junction bases with no gene match: 7. CDR3 length: 18 residues. CDR3 loop: CASSERSGGPTGANVLTF. In DNA form, the CDR3 reads TGTGCCAGCAGTGAACGGAGCGGGGGGCCAACTGGGGCCAACGTCCTGACTTTC.

There are a few counts of this clonotype. The V and J genes are TRBV24-1 and TRBJ1-4; D gene ambiguous. The CDR3 covers 14 residues. CDR1 is KGHDR and CDR2 is SFDVKD in the germline V gene. Deletions cut 2 bases from V and 5 bases from J, with 8 bases between. The CDR3 region has the DNA TGTGCCACCAGTGATTCCAGTCGAAATGAAAAACTGTTTTTT. It specifies CATSDSSRNEKLFF.

This clonotype was recorded a few times. V usage is TRBV4-3 and J usage is TRBJ1-2, with D possibly being TRBD1 (6 bases). Germline V gene lookup returns CDR1 LGHNA and CDR2 YSLEER. There are 14 residues in the CDR3. V gave up 0 bases and J gave up 7 bases, with 12 bases separating them. CDR3: CASSQDTGIPGYTF. Written as DNA, the CDR3 is TGCGCCAGCAGCCAAGACACAGGGATCCCTGGCTACACCTTC.

The chain recombines TRBV19 with TRBJ1-2, with D hard to call. The CDR3 has 12 residues. The V gene lost 4 bases and the J gene lost 7 bases, with 10 bases spanning the gap. Germline values: CDR1 LNHDA, CDR2 SQIVND (reference sequence). The CDR3 DNA reads TGTGCCAGTAGTACCAGGAGTGGTGGCTACACCTTC. Translated, it gives CASSTRSGGYTF.

This clonotype was seen more than once but under ten times. The genes are TRBV20-1 and TRBJ2-5; a possible D gene is TRBD2 (5 bases). Looked up from germline, CDR1 is DFQATT and CDR2 is SNEGSKA (reference sequence). V was clipped by 5 bases and J by 2 bases, with 15 bases between them. The CDR3 has 14 residues. The CDR3 DNA reads TGCAGTGCTGCAGTCCTAGCAGCTCAAGAGACCCAGTACTTC. Translated, it gives CSAAVLAAQETQYF.

This clonotype showed up many times. The V gene is TRBV20-1, the J gene TRBJ2-1, with D possibly matching TRBD1 (5 bases). This CDR3 contains 13 residues. Germline V lookup: CDR1 DFQATT, CDR2 SNEGSKA (reference sequence). Trimming took 0 bases from V and 9 from J, leaving 12 bases between them. The CDR3 sequence is CSARDPPQGEQFF. In DNA, the CDR3 is TGCAGTGCTAGAGACCCCCCCCAGGGTGAGCAGTTCTTC.

The chain has TRBV7-6 and TRBJ1-1; D not resolved. Trimming left V 3 bases short and J 0 bases short, with 5 bases between. The CDR3 is 13 residues long. Germline V lookup: CDR1 SGHVS, CDR2 FNYEAQ. CDR3 nucleotide sequence: TGTGCCAGCAGCTTTCAGATGAACACTGAAGCTTTCTTT. Translated, it gives CASSFQMNTEAFF.

This clonotype was counted only a few times. The J gene is TRBJ2-3, the V gene TRBV5-1, with a weak D call TRBD1 (6 bases). V dropped 1 base and J dropped 3 bases, with 12 bases sitting between them. Germline V lookup: CDR1 SGHRS, CDR2 YFSETQ. The CDR3 is 15 amino acids. The CDR3: CASSLWGLSTDTQYF. DNA of the CDR3: TGCGCCAGCAGCTTGTGGGGGCTAAGTACAGATACGCAGTATTTT.

This clonotype was recorded many times. V and J are TRBV7-2 and TRBJ1-1, with 8 bases matching TRBD1. The CDR3 sequence is 15 residues long. Trimming at V came to 1 base and at J to 4 bases, leaving 5 bases not matched to a gene. Germline-derived CDR1 and CDR2 are SGHTA and FQGNSA. The CDR3 spells CASSLGQGQITEAFF. CDR3 sequence (DNA): TGTGCCAGCAGCTTAGGACAGGGGCAGATCACTGAAGCTTTCTTT.

The J gene is TRBJ2-7, the V gene TRBV5-1; TRBD1 matches at 11 bases. J was trimmed by 7 bases and V by 4 bases; bases with no gene match: 7. The germline CDR1 and CDR2 sequences are SGHRS and YFSETQ. The CDR3 is made up of 14 amino acids. CDR3 coding DNA: TGCGCCAGCAGCCCCGGACAGGGGGCGCGAGAGCAGTACGTC. As protein: CASSPGQGAREQYV.

The chain links TRBV7-8 to TRBJ2-2; D tentatively reads TRBD1 or TRBD2 (5 bases each). Trimming removed 4 bases from V and 3 bases from J, with 12 bases in between. Germline V CDR1 and CDR2: SGHVS, FQNEAQ. CDR3 size: 15 residues. The CDR3 sequence: CASSSQGRDTGELFF. The CDR3 bases are TGTGCCAGCAGCTCCCAGGGACGTGACACCGGGGAGCTGTTTTTT.

The chain joins TRBV12-3 or TRBV12-4 to TRBJ2-7; tentative D call: TRBD2 (6 bases). Trimming removed 6 bases at V and 3 bases at J, with 18 bases between. CDR3 size: 15 residues. The CDR3 nucleotides are TGTGCCAGCAGAAGTTCGGGGGACGGGTTCTACGAGCAGTACTTC. Protein: CASRSSGDGFYEQYF.

This clonotype was observed a handful of times. This chain joins TRBV5-1 and TRBJ2-1, with a tentative D call TRBD2 (6 bases). CDR1 is SGHRS, CDR2 YFSETQ, per germline. CDR3 length: 15 amino acids. V gave up 1 base and J gave up 5 bases, with 13 bases separating them. This CDR3 is CASSLSASAHNEQFF. CDR3 sequence (DNA): TGCGCCAGCAGCTTGTCGGCTAGCGCCCACAATGAGCAGTTCTTC.

This clonotype was picked up a small number of times. V usage is TRBV12-2 and J usage is TRBJ1-2. TRBV12-2 has pseudogene status. The length of the CDR3 is 20 residues. As DNA, the CDR3 is TGTGCAAGTCGCCCGCTACGTCGCCAGGGAAGAGTACCCCAAGGGGGTAGACAGAGCTTC. This gives the protein CASRPLRRQGRVPQGGRQSF.